This T cell receptor (beta chain) was documented in a study of blood T cell repertoires in COVID-19. The overall study: The analysed material was cDNA or gDNA that came from T cells, B-cell-depleted T cells, or PBMCs.

Original data processing: Estimated nucleated cell counts came from reference gene primer amplification. Clones were sequenced by immunoSEQ multiplex PCR, and TCRdb holds only the in-frame ones, with some missing. The V and J calls and the clone size are those of that table, but D and trimming were determined from the DNA. The table has about 180,000 clones, approximately 85% seen once. The germline V gene encodes CDR1 SGHTA and CDR2 FQGNSA. The CDR3 spans 14 residues. For this clone: At one end, the junction sequence differs from germline, possibly due to a read error.

This TCR was sampled from an older man with COVID-19, enrolled during active disease. The sequenced sample was peripheral blood. This chain connects TRBV7-2 to TRBJ2-5, with a weak D call TRBD2 (6 bases). The CDR3 protein is CASSHRERQGTQYF. The CDR3 nucleotides read TGTGCCAGCAGCCACCGGGAGCGCCAAGGGACCCAGTACTTC.